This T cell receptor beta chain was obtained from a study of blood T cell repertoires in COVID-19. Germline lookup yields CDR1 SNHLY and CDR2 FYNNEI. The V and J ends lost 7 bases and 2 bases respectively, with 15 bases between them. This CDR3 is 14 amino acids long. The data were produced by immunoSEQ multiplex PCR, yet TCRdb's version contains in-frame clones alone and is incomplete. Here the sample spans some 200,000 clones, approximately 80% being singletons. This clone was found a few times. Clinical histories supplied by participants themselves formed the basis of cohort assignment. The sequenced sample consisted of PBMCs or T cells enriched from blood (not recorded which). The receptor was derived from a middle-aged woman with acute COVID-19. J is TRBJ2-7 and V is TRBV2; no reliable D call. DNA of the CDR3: TGTGCCAGCAAGGTACAGCCGTCTACCTACGAGCAGTACTTC. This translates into CASKVQPSTYEQYF.